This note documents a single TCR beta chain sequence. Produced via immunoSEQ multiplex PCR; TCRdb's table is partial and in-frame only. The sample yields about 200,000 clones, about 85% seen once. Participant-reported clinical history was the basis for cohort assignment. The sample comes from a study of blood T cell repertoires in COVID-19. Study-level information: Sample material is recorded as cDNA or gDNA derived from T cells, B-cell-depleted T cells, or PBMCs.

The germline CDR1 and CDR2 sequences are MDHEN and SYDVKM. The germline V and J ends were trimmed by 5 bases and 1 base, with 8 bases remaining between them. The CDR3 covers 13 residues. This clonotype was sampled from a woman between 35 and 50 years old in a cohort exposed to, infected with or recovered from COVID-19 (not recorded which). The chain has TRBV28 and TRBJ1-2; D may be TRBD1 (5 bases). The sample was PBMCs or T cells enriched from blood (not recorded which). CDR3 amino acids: CASSLDSNYGYTF. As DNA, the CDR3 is TGTGCCAGCAGTCTAGACAGTAACTATGGCTACACCTTC.